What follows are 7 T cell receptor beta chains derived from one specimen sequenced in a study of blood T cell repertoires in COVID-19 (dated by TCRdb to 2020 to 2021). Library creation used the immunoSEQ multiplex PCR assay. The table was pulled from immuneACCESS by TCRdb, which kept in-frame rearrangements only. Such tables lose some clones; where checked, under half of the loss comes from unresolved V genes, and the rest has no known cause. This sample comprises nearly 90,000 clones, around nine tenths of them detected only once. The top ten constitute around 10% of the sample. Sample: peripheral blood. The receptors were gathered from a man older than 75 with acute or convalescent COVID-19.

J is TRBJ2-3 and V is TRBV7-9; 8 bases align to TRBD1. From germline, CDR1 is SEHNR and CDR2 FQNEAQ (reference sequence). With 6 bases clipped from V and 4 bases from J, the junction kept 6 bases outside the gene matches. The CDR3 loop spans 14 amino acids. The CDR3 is CASSRQGAADTQYF. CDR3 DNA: TGTGCCAGCAGTCGGCAGGGGGCTGCAGATACGCAGTATTTT.

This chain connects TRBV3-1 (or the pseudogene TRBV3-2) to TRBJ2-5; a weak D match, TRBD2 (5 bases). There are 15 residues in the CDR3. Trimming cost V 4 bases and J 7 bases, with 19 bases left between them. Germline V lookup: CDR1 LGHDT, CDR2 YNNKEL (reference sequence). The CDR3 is CASSRRAPGGGTQYF. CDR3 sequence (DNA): TGTGCCAGCAGCCGACGGGCACCCGGAGGAGGGACCCAGTACTTC.

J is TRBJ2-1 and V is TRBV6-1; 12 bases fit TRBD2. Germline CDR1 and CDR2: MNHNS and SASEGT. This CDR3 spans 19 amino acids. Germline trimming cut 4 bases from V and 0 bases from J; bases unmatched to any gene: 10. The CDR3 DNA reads TGTGCCAGCAGTGGTACTAGCGGGGGGCCAATTTTCTCCTACAATGAGCAGTTCTTC. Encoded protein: CASSGTSGGPIFSYNEQFF.

In DNA form, the CDR3 reads TGTGCCAGCAGCTTAGGGGAGGGCAGACCGACTAGCACAGATACGCAGTATTTT. It translates to CASSLGEGRPTSTDTQYF. The chain is built from TRBV7-6 and TRBJ2-3; TRBD2 matches 7 bases. The CDR3 spans 18 residues. Germline V CDR1 and CDR2: SGHVS, FNYEAQ. V lost 1 base, J lost 0 bases, and 10 bases stayed unmatched.

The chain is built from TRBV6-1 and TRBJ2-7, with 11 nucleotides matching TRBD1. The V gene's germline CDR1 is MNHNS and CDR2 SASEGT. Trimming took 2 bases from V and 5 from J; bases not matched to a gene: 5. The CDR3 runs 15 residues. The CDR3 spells CASSELGTGGDEQYF. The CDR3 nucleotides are TGTGCCAGCAGTGAATTGGGGACAGGGGGAGACGAGCAGTACTTC.

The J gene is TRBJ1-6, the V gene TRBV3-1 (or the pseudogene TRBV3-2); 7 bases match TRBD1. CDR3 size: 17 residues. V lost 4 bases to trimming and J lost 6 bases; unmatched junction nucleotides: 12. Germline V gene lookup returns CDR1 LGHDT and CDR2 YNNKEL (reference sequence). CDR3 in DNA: TGTGCCAGCAGCCCCGAACAGGGGTGGGGAAGTAATTCACCCCTCCACTTT. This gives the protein CASSPEQGWGSNSPLHF.

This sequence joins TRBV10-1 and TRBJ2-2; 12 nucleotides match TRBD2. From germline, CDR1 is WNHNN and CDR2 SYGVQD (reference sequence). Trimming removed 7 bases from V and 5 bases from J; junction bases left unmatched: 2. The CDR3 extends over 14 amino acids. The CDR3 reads CASTGLAGTGELFF. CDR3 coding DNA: TGCGCCAGCACGGGACTAGCGGGTACCGGGGAGCTGTTTTTT.